Following are 28 T cell receptor beta chains from one sample sequenced in a study of T cell changes during pregnancy in multiple sclerosis. Some clones are missing from TCRdb's copy, which holds only in-frame ones; the method was immunoSEQ multiplex PCR. The table includes roughly 80,000 clones, about 90% detected once. Source: peripheral blood, taken before pregnancy. Receptor source: a female donor with multiple sclerosis, enrolled in a pregnancy study.

This clone was seen only once. The V and J genes are TRBV2 and TRBJ2-1, with 7 bases that match TRBD1. V gave up 5 bases and J gave up 8 bases; unmatched junction bases: 3. The CDR3 is 12 amino acids. Germline CDR1 reads SNHLY; CDR2 reads FYNNEI. For the CDR3, the DNA is TGTGCCAGCAGTCGACAGGGCCATGAGCAGTTCTTC. It yields the protein CASSRQGHEQFF.

The chain links TRBV6-5 to TRBJ2-3, with D perhaps TRBD1 (5 bases). The CDR3 spans 13 residues. The ends were cut back, 10 bases at V and 6 bases at J, with 17 bases in the middle. Looked up from germline, CDR1 is MNHEY and CDR2 is SVGAGI. The CDR3 nucleotides are TGTGCCACCCATGGTAGCAAGGGGGATACGCAGTATTTT. Protein product: CATHGSKGDTQYF.

J is TRBJ1-5 and V is TRBV30, with 9 bases aligning to TRBD1. V shed 2 bases, J shed 7 bases, and the junction held 6 bases outside the gene matches. This CDR3 has 14 amino acids. CDR1 is GTSNPN, CDR2 SVGIG, per germline (reference sequence). CDR3 bases: TGTGCCTGGAGTCCGGGACAGGGTGGGCAGCCCCAGCATTTT. This codes for CAWSPGQGGQPQHF.

The table lists this clone with a count of one. For the CDR3, the DNA is TGCAGCGTTGAGGTAGCGGGGGGCGCAGATACGCAGTATTTT. Translating gives CSVEVAGGADTQYF. The V gene is TRBV29-1, the J gene TRBJ2-3; 10 positions match TRBD2. The V gene end was trimmed by 3 bases and the J gene end by 4 bases; junction bases not matched to a gene: 4. From germline, CDR1 is SQVTM and CDR2 ANQGSEA. This CDR3 has 14 amino acids.

About this clone itself: One end of the junction fails to match germline, which may point to a read error. The chain carries TRBV28 and TRBJ2-6; unclear D gene. Germline loops: CDR1 MDHEN, CDR2 SYDVKM. The CDR3 is made up of 19 amino acids. The CDR3 reads CASSLSLTPSGLGANVLTF. CDR3 in DNA: TGTGCCAGCAGCTTATCCCTTACACCCTCGGGTCTTGGGGCCAACGTCCTGACTTTC.

This clone was observed a few times. This chain uses TRBV27 with TRBJ2-7, with D maybe TRBD1 (6 bases). Trimming removed 4 bases at V and 9 bases at J, with 16 bases between. CDR1 and CDR2 from the germline V gene are MNHEY and SMNVEV (reference sequence). The CDR3 has 13 residues. CDR3 DNA: TGTGCCAGCAGTTCACCAACAGGGTCTGGGCAGTACTTC. Protein sequence: CASSSPTGSGQYF.

CDR3 sequence (DNA): TGTGCCAGCAGTTACCGTACCCAGGGGGCGGACTATGGCTACACCTTC. Amino acid sequence: CASSYRTQGADYGYTF. This chain joins TRBV6-5 and TRBJ1-2, with 8 positions matching TRBD1. Germline V gene lookup returns CDR1 MNHEY and CDR2 SVGAGI. There are 16 residues in the CDR3. Trimming removed 2 bases from V and 3 bases from J; junction bases left unmatched: 8.

The rearrangement links TRBV5-1 to TRBJ1-4, with 12 bases aligning to TRBD1. This CDR3 is built from 15 residues. The V segment lost 5 bases and the J segment 6 bases; nucleotides outside the gene matches: 5. Per germline, CDR1 SGHRS and CDR2 YFSETQ. CDR3 loop: CASRGQGARDEKLFF. CDR3 nucleotides: TGCGCCAGCAGGGGACAGGGGGCGAGGGATGAAAAACTGTTTTTT.

The rearrangement uses TRBV19 and TRBJ1-1; TRBD1 matches at 8 bases. The germline gives CDR1 LNHDA, CDR2 SQIVND (reference sequence). This CDR3 has 16 residues. J lost 0 bases, V lost 3 bases, and 6 bases had no gene match. CDR3 DNA: TGTGCCAGTAGTATGGGGCAGGGGGCAGTGAACACTGAAGCTTTCTTT. It encodes CASSMGQGAVNTEAFF.

The genes are TRBV16 and TRBJ1-1; D is possibly TRBD1 (5 bases). Trimming removed 4 bases at V and 0 bases at J, with 12 bases between. Per the germline V gene, CDR1 is KGHSY and CDR2 is FQNENV. This CDR3 spans 15 amino acids. The CDR3 is CASSPTSGMNTEAFF. CDR3 bases: TGTGCCAGCAGCCCGACTTCAGGGATGAACACTGAAGCTTTCTTT. Full variable domain (outside the CDR3, taken from reference TRBV16 and TRBJ1-1): GEEVAQTPKHLVRGEGQKAKLYCAPIKGHSYVFWYQQVLKNEFKFLISFQNENVFDETGMPKERFSAKCLPNSPCSLEIQATKLEDSAVYFCASSPTSGMNTEAFFGQGTRLTVV.

The chain carries TRBV18 and TRBJ2-3; 7 positions match TRBD2. Trimming cost V 2 bases and J 6 bases; bases outside gene matches: 11. The CDR3 has 16 amino acids. CDR1 KGHSH and CDR2 LQKENI come from the germline V gene. This CDR3 reads CASSPVSSGDDDTQYF. Written as DNA, the CDR3 is TGTGCCAGCTCACCAGTGTCGAGCGGGGATGACGATACGCAGTATTTT.

The chain is built from TRBV9 and TRBJ1-2; D perhaps matches TRBD1 (5 bases). Germline assignment: CDR1 SGDLS and CDR2 YYNGEE. V lost 7 bases to trimming and J lost 2 bases, with 15 bases between them. The CDR3 is made up of 14 amino acids. CDR3 region: CASSPLTANYGYTF. The CDR3 region has the DNA TGTGCCAGCTCCCCGTTGACAGCGAACTATGGCTACACCTTC. The whole variable domain, remainder taken from reference TRBV9 and TRBJ1-2, is DSGVTQTPKHLITATGQRVTLRCSPRSGDLSVYWYQQSLDQGLQFLIQYYNGEERAKGNILERFSAQQFPDLHSELNLSSLELGDSALYFCASSPLTANYGYTFGSGTRLTVV.

V and J are TRBV19 and TRBJ1-2; TRBD1 matches 7 bases. Germline CDR1 is LNHDA and CDR2 is SQIVND (reference sequence). J was trimmed by 5 bases and V by 7 bases; bases with no gene match: 13. The CDR3 totals 15 residues. DNA of the CDR3: TGTGCCAGTATGTCATCCGACAGGGTAGGATATGGCTACACCTTC. Encoded protein: CASMSSDRVGYGYTF. Looking up the rest from reference TRBV19 and TRBJ1-2 gives the full variable domain: DGGITQSPKYLFRKEGQNVTLSCEQNLNHDAMYWYRQDPGQGLRLIYYSQIVNDFQKGDIAEGYSVSREKKESFPLTVTSAQKNPTAFYLCASMSSDRVGYGYTFGSGTRLTVV.

In this sample, this clone turned up once. The J gene is TRBJ1-4, the V gene TRBV6-5; D is undetermined. The CDR3 runs 15 residues. The germline V and J ends were trimmed by 4 bases and 0 bases, with 9 bases remaining between them. CDR1 is MNHEY and CDR2 is SVGAGI in the germline V gene. The CDR3 coding sequence is TGTGCCAGCAGTTTGACAAAGTCAACTAATGAAAAACTGTTTTTT. It yields the protein CASSLTKSTNEKLFF.

The chain is built from TRBV6-1 and TRBJ2-4; 8 nucleotides align to TRBD1. CDR1 is MNHNS, CDR2 SASEGT, per germline. The V and J ends lost 1 base and 0 bases, in that order; junction bases with no gene match: 11. The CDR3 length is 19 residues. CDR3 sequence reads: CASSEVLVGTGGAKNIQYF. As DNA, the CDR3 is TGTGCCAGCAGTGAAGTTCTTGTCGGGACAGGTGGAGCCAAAAACATTCAGTACTTC.

The chain recombines TRBV6-1 with TRBJ2-4, with 8 bases that match TRBD1. CDR1 MNHNS and CDR2 SASEGT come from the germline V gene. CDR3 size: 13 residues. J gave up 7 bases and V 7 bases, and 6 bases lay outside the gene matches. CDR3 nucleotides: TGTGCCAGCACAGAGACAGGGGCTAACATTCAGTACTTC. Residues: CASTETGANIQYF.

The rearrangement links TRBV2 to TRBJ2-7; a possible D gene is TRBD2 (6 bases). The V gene's germline CDR1 is SNHLY and CDR2 FYNNEI. The CDR3 consists of 17 residues. Trimming took off 5 bases at V and 3 bases at J, with 23 bases between the two ends. This CDR3 is CASSTSEPRGRVYEQYF. DNA of the CDR3: TGTGCCAGCAGTACCTCGGAGCCGCGGGGTCGGGTCTACGAGCAGTACTTC.

In this sample, this clone turned up once. The chain recombines TRBV27 with TRBJ1-1; D might be TRBD1 (6 bases). The CDR3 contains 14 residues. CDR1 and CDR2 (germline): MNHEY, SMNVEV (reference sequence). V lost 0 bases to trimming and J lost 5 bases, with 10 bases between them. DNA for the CDR3: TGTGCCAGCAGTTTATCGTTAGGGGGAACTGAAGCTTTCTTT. This gives the protein CASSLSLGGTEAFF.

The CDR3 DNA is TGTGCCAGCAGCTCTCCCTTGGAGGATCCTGGAAACACCATATATTTT. It codes for CASSSPLEDPGNTIYF. This chain uses TRBV7-6 with TRBJ1-3; D not resolved. Germline V lookup: CDR1 SGHVS, CDR2 FNYEAQ. This CDR3 has 16 amino acids. V dropped 4 bases and J dropped 2 bases, with 15 bases sitting between them.

CDR3 bases: TGTGCCAGTTCCGAGGGGACATTTACTGAAAAACTGTTTTTT. It specifies CASSEGTFTEKLFF. The gene calls are TRBV19 and TRBJ1-4; weak D call: TRBD1 (6 bases). V shed 8 bases and J shed 7 bases, with 17 bases lying between them. From germline, CDR1 is LNHDA and CDR2 SQIVND (reference sequence). The CDR3 runs to 14 residues.

The rearrangement joins TRBV9 to TRBJ1-1; 10 bases agree with TRBD1. J lost 4 bases, V lost 4 bases, and 1 base had no gene match. CDR1 and CDR2 from the germline V gene are SGDLS and YYNGEE. CDR3 size: 13 residues. The CDR3: CASSRDRGTEAFF. CDR3 DNA: TGTGCCAGCAGCCGGGACAGGGGCACTGAAGCTTTCTTT.

The chain uses TRBV9 and TRBJ1-3; 7 nucleotides align to TRBD1. CDR1 is SGDLS and CDR2 is YYNGEE in the germline V gene. The CDR3 extends over 15 amino acids. Trimming removed 0 bases from V and 5 bases from J; junction bases left unmatched: 5. CDR3 sequence: CASSVAGTERNTIYF. The DNA for the CDR3 is TGTGCCAGCAGCGTAGCCGGGACAGAGAGAAACACCATATATTTT.

This clone showed up just a few times. This chain joins TRBV6-5 and TRBJ1-3, with D possibly matching TRBD1 (6 bases). The CDR3 has 14 residues. CDR1 and CDR2 (germline): MNHEY, SVGAGI. Trimming took off 8 bases at V and 0 bases at J, with 11 bases between the two ends. The CDR3: CASLDSHSGNTIYF. The CDR3 nucleotides are TGTGCCAGCCTGGACAGCCACTCTGGAAACACCATATATTTT.

This clone occurred once. J is TRBJ2-1 and V is TRBV20-1, with D uncertain. CDR1 and CDR2 from the germline V gene are DFQATT and SNEGSKA (reference sequence). Trimming cost V 3 bases and J 7 bases, with 7 bases left between them. This CDR3 has 11 residues. The CDR3 loop is CSARAQNEQFF. For the CDR3, the DNA is TGCAGTGCTAGGGCCCAGAATGAGCAGTTCTTC.

The genes are TRBV6-6 and TRBJ2-7; possibly TRBD1 for D (6 bases). There are 15 residues in the CDR3. Between the trimmed V and J ends, which lost 5 bases and 3 bases, there was a span of 17 bases. Germline assignment: CDR1 MNHNY and CDR2 SVGAGI (reference sequence). In nucleotides, the CDR3 is TGTGCCAGCAGTACACCAGGGGCTAGTGACTACGAGCAGTACTTC. It yields the protein CASSTPGASDYEQYF.

With regard to this clone: One end of the junction is discordant with germline, which a read error may explain. This rearrangement joins TRBV6-6 to TRBJ1-1; 9 bases match TRBD1. There are 16 residues in the CDR3. The germline CDR1 and CDR2 sequences are MNHNY and SVGAGI (reference sequence). The CDR3 is CASSDSQGAGNTEAFF. DNA of the CDR3: TGTGCCAGCAGTGACTCACAGGGGGCGGGAAACACTGAAGCTTTCTTT.

Note on this clone: The junction shows a germline mismatch at one end, possibly a read error. This sequence joins TRBV6-1 and TRBJ1-2, with D uncertain. Per germline, CDR1 MNHNS and CDR2 SASEGT. This CDR3 is built from 12 residues. The CDR3 region has the DNA TGTGCCAGCAGTGAAGTAAATATCAGTCCCCGCTTC. It specifies CASSEVNISPRF.

The count of this clone is one. The V and J genes are TRBV9 and TRBJ1-6; 8 bases are shared with TRBD1. The CDR3 runs to 15 residues. V lost 3 bases and J lost 6; bases outside the gene matches: 5. Germline-derived CDR1 and CDR2 are SGDLS and YYNGEE. The CDR3 protein is CASSARTGSNSPLHF. CDR3 nucleotides: TGTGCCAGCAGCGCCAGGACAGGGAGTAATTCACCCCTCCACTTT.